The clone carrying this T cell receptor beta chain has at least ten counts. Antigen specificity is unknown. The record originates from a study of T cell repertoires in cytomegalovirus infection. Whole-study findings and limits: The response measured ex vivo was dominated by TCR beta clonotypes (HLA-C-restricted and CMV-specific). Cumulative frequency (of public TCR beta family members) identified carriers of CMV plus the relevant HLA.

The CDR3 totals 14 residues. From germline, CDR1 is LGHNA and CDR2 YNFKEQ. V was pared by 3 bases and J by 7 bases, with 15 bases between. Via MiXCR, TCRdb re-called the reads, giving one row per CDR3 protein. The profile shows about 300,000 distinct CDR3 sequences, around 10% of them singletons. The sequence was obtained from a human donor in good health (CMV status not recorded). Some clones in this sample may be carry-over from other donors' samples. The sequencing input was PBMCs. The genes are TRBV4-2 and TRBJ1-1; TRBD1 might be the D (5 bases). The CDR3 reads CASSHLGEEIEAFF. In DNA form, the CDR3 reads TGTGCCAGCAGCCACTTAGGGGAGGAGATTGAAGCTTTCTTT.